These 2 T cell receptor beta chains came from one sample sequenced in a study of blood T cell repertoires in COVID-19. The repertoire was sequenced with immunoSEQ multiplex PCR; TCRdb's copy has only in-frame clones and lacks some. The data hold about 50,000 clones, with approximately 84% observed a single time. The source material was peripheral blood. The receptors were sampled from a man between 60 and 75 years old with acute or convalescent COVID-19.

This clone is labeled medium-sized. The chain recombines TRBV2 with TRBJ2-5; perhaps TRBD1 as D (5 bases). Trimming stripped 6 bases from V and 5 bases from J, with 16 bases between. The CDR3 is 14 residues long. CDR1 and CDR2 from the germline V gene are SNHLY and FYNNEI. The CDR3: CASRKGAGKETQYF. The CDR3 nucleotides are TGTGCCAGCAGGAAAGGGGCAGGGAAGGAGACCCAGTACTTC.

The gene calls are TRBV7-9 and TRBJ1-4; 8 positions match TRBD1. There are 17 residues in the CDR3. From germline, CDR1 is SEHNR and CDR2 FQNEAQ (reference sequence). The V segment lost 2 bases and the J segment 8 bases; nucleotides outside the gene matches: 13. The CDR3 here is CASSLYPGGPFDEKLFF. Here the CDR3 DNA reads TGTGCCAGCAGCTTATACCCAGGGGGCCCATTTGACGAAAAACTGTTTTTT.